Presented here are 10 T cell receptor beta chains from one specimen sequenced in a study of human T cells and chemical hapten exposure. Time point reported: healthy volunteer bleed at 6 weeks. The template was total RNA from unfractionated whole blood. Each CDR3 protein gets one entry after TCRdb re-called the RACE reads with MiXCR. The sample carries approximately 59,000 distinct CDR3 sequences, roughly 6.1% recorded once. The sequenced material came from whole blood. All receptors come from a female donor in good health. Some clones in this sample may be carry-over from other donors' samples.

This clonotype was detected many times. V and J are TRBV5-1 and TRBJ1-4; unclear D gene. This CDR3 contains 15 residues. Germline loops: CDR1 SGHRS, CDR2 YFSETQ. Trimming shortened V by 4 bases and J by 0 bases, and 10 bases separated the two germline ends. This CDR3 reads CASSPDEATNEKLFF. The DNA of the CDR3 is TGCGCCAGCAGCCCGGACGAAGCAACTAATGAAAAACTGTTTTTT.

The chain recombines TRBV27 with TRBJ1-2; tentative D call: TRBD1 (6 bases). The germline V and J ends were trimmed by 6 bases and 4 bases, with 12 bases remaining between them. The CDR3 has 13 residues. Germline CDR1 MNHEY, CDR2 SMNVEV (reference sequence). CDR3 sequence reads: CASSLSRGYGYTF. The DNA of the CDR3 is TGTGCCAGCAGCCTTTCCAGGGGCTATGGCTACACCTTC.

The V call is TRBV7-9, the J call TRBJ2-7, with D perhaps matching TRBD1 or TRBD2 (6 bases each). With 4 bases removed from V and 6 bases from J, the gap between germline ends came to 19 bases. The CDR3 extends over 15 amino acids. CDR1 and CDR2 (germline): SEHNR, FQNEAQ (reference sequence). This CDR3 reads CASSSPIEGGFEQYF. For the CDR3, the DNA is TGTGCCAGCAGCTCCCCCATCGAGGGGGGCTTCGAGCAGTACTTC. The variable domain in full, with the rest retrieved from reference TRBV7-9 and TRBJ2-7, is DTGVSQNPRHKITKRGQNVTFRCDPISEHNRLYWYRQTLGQGPEFLTYFQNEAQLEKSRLLSDRFSAERPKGSFSTLEIQRTEQGDSAMYLCASSSPIEGGFEQYFGPGTRLTVT.

This clonotype was counted ten times or more. The J gene is TRBJ1-5, the V gene TRBV2; possible D gene TRBD1, 5 bases. V was pared by 4 bases and J by 7 bases, with 14 bases between. This CDR3 region has 14 residues. From germline, CDR1 is SNHLY and CDR2 FYNNEI. The CDR3 nucleotides are TGTGCCAGCAGTGGGGGGGGAGCGAACCAGCCCCAGCATTTT. Protein product: CASSGGGANQPQHF.

This clonotype came up many times. The chain employs TRBV9 and TRBJ2-4, with TRBD2 as a possible D gene (5 bases). In germline, CDR1 is SGDLS, CDR2 YYNGEE. The CDR3 is made up of 16 amino acids. With 3 bases removed from V and 0 bases from J, the gap between germline ends came to 13 bases. The CDR3 DNA is TGTGCCAGCAGCGAGGGCGGGTCGCTAGCCAAAAACATTCAGTACTTC. Translation: CASSEGGSLAKNIQYF. The whole variable domain, filled in from reference TRBV9 and TRBJ2-4, reads DSGVTQTPKHLITATGQRVTLRCSPRSGDLSVYWYQQSLDQGLQFLIQYYNGEERAKGNILERFSAQQFPDLHSELNLSSLELGDSALYFCASSEGGSLAKNIQYFGAGTRLSVL.

A few counts support this clonotype. The chain is built from TRBV12-5 and TRBJ2-3; D is uncertain. Germline assignment: CDR1 LGHNT and CDR2 FRNRAP. Trimming removed 5 bases from V and 2 bases from J, with 14 bases in between. The CDR3 extends over 15 amino acids. This CDR3 is CASGLTPTATDTQYF. The CDR3 DNA sequence: TGTGCTAGTGGTCTGACCCCAACGGCCACAGATACGCAGTATTTT.

This clonotype was counted at least ten times. CDR3 in amino acids: CSFATGVSNQPQHF. Here the CDR3 DNA reads TGCAGCTTTGCAACAGGGGTGAGCAATCAGCCCCAGCATTTT. The gene calls are TRBV29-1 and TRBJ1-5, with 7 nucleotides matching TRBD1. Trimming removed 8 bases from V and 1 base from J; junction bases left unmatched: 8. The CDR3 consists of 14 residues. Germline V gene data show CDR1 as SQVTM and CDR2 as ANQGSEA.

This clonotype has just a few counts. The rearrangement links TRBV2 to TRBJ2-2; D might be TRBD1 (6 bases). Trimming shortened V by 6 bases and J by 1 base, and 9 bases separated the two germline ends. The CDR3 consists of 14 residues. Germline CDR1 and CDR2: SNHLY and FYNNEI. In nucleotides, the CDR3 is TGTGCCAGCAGGGACAGACAGAACACCGGGGAGCTGTTTTTT. Its protein product is CASRDRQNTGELFF.

This clonotype was seen ten or more times. The chain uses TRBV29-1 and TRBJ1-1; unclear D gene. CDR3 size: 10 residues. Germline V gene data show CDR1 as SQVTM and CDR2 as ANQGSEA. The ends were cut back, 2 bases at V and 5 bases at J, with 3 bases in the middle. DNA for the CDR3: TGCAGCGTTGAAATGACTGAAGCTTTCTTT. It codes for CSVEMTEAFF.

In this sample, this clonotype turned up a few times. The V gene is TRBV20-1, the J gene TRBJ2-7; D uncertain. Germline V gene data show CDR1 as DFQATT and CDR2 as SNEGSKA (reference sequence). This CDR3 is 11 amino acids long. The V end was cut by 5 bases, the J end by 4 bases, with 9 bases between. CDR3 protein: CSAGWQYEQYF. The CDR3 DNA follows: TGCAGTGCTGGCTGGCAGTACGAGCAGTACTTC.